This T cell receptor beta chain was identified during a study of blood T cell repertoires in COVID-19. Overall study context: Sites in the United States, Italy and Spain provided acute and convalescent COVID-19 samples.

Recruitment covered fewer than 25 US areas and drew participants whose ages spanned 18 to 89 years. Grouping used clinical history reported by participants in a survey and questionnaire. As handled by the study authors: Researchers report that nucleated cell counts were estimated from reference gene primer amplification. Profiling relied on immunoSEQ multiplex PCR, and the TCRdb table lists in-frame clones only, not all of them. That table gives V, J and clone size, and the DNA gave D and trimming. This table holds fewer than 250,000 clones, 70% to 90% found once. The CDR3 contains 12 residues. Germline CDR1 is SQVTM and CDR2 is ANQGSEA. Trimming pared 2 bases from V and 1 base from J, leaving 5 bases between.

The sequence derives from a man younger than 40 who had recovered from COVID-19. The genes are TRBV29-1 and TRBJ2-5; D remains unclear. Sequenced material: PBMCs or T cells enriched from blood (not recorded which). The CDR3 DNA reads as TGCAGCGTTGAACTTCTCCAAGAGACCCAGTACTTC. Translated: CSVELLQETQYF. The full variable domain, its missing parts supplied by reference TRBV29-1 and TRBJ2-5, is SAVISQKPSRDICQRGTSLTIQCQVDSQVTMMFWYRQQPGQSLTLIATANQGSEATYESGFVIDKFPISRPNLTFSTLTVSNMSPEDSSIYLCSVELLQETQYFGPGTRLLVL.